These 12 T cell receptor beta chains originate from one sample sequenced in a study of CD8 T cells in Susac syndrome. The RNA input was about 0.45 to 1 ug, and it was reverse transcribed with random hexamers. TCRdb analysed the immunoSEQ multiplex PCR reads with MiXCR anew, one entry per CDR3 protein. The sample shows 160,000 or so distinct CDR3 sequences, around 92% of them seen only once. Material: CD4+ T cells from PBMCs. The source is a human donor in good health.

V gene TRBV18 combines with J gene TRBJ1-2; D gene unclear. Per the germline V gene, CDR1 is KGHSH and CDR2 is LQKENI. CDR3 length: 15 residues. The germline V and J ends were trimmed by 1 base and 0 bases, with 9 bases remaining between them. DNA of the CDR3: TGTGCCAGCTCACCACAGGGCCAGACTAACTATGGCTACACCTTC. Protein sequence: CASSPQGQTNYGYTF.

The chain uses TRBV20-1 and TRBJ2-5; D unresolved. This CDR3 has 13 amino acids. Germline CDR1 reads DFQATT; CDR2 reads SNEGSKA (reference sequence). V was clipped by 5 bases and J by 2 bases, with 12 bases between them. Written as DNA, the CDR3 is TGCAGTGCTTCCCCGGACGGTCAAGAGACCCAGTACTTC. Protein product: CSASPDGQETQYF.

The chain carries TRBV7-3 and TRBJ2-1; D uncertain. Germline V CDR1 and CDR2: SGHTA, FQGTGA. V was trimmed by 2 bases and J by 0 bases, leaving 8 bases between them. The CDR3 sequence is 15 residues long. The CDR3 reads CASSLSQSSYNEQFF. In DNA form, the CDR3 reads TGTGCCAGCAGCTTATCCCAGAGCTCCTACAATGAGCAGTTCTTC.

A word on this clonotype: A junction end diverges from the germline sequence, so it may reflect a read error. The V and J genes are TRBV6-2 or TRBV6-3 and TRBJ2-5, with 11 bases matching TRBD1. The CDR3 runs to 16 residues. CDR1 and CDR2 (germline): MNHEY, SVGEGT. Here the CDR3 reads CVSSSGDRGTQETQYF. The CDR3 nucleotides read TGTGTCAGCAGTTCCGGGGACAGGGGGACCCAAGAGACCCAGTACTTC.

In the case of this clonotype: Compared with germline, one end of the junction differs, possibly owing to a read error. The genes are TRBV19 and TRBJ1-1; 9 positions match TRBD1. Germline V lookup: CDR1 LNHDA, CDR2 SQIVND (reference sequence). CDR3 length equals 17 residues. CDR3 sequence reads: CASSILGQGPRNTEAFF. For the CDR3, the DNA is TGTGCCAGTAGTATTTTAGGACAGGGGCCCCGAAACACTGAAGCCTTCTTT.

This clonotype is a singleton in its sample. The chain recombines TRBV7-2 with TRBJ2-3; a weak D match, TRBD1 (6 bases). Germline V gene sequence: CDR1 SGHTA, CDR2 FQGNSA. The CDR3 is 15 amino acids. Trimming cost V 3 bases and J 0 bases, with 10 bases left between them. CDR3 sequence: CASSLWTVSTDTQYF. Written as DNA, the CDR3 is TGTGCCAGCAGCTTGTGGACAGTAAGCACAGATACGCAGTATTTT.

The chain is built from TRBV20-1 and TRBJ2-7; 8 bases match TRBD2. The CDR3 spans 15 residues. Germline V gives CDR1 DFQATT, CDR2 SNEGSKA (reference sequence). J lost 0 bases, V lost 7 bases, and 11 bases had no gene match. The CDR3 DNA is TGCAGTGTCCAGGGTGGCGGGGGGAGCTCCTACGAGCAGTACTTC. This encodes CSVQGGGGSSYEQYF.

This clonotype is a singleton in its sample. V usage is TRBV28 and J usage is TRBJ2-1; 10 bases fit TRBD2. This CDR3 is built from 15 residues. The ends lost 7 bases at V and 2 bases at J; junction bases unmatched: 5. In germline, CDR1 is MDHEN, CDR2 SYDVKM. The CDR3 sequence is CASMKREGPYNEQFF. In DNA, the CDR3 is TGTGCCAGCATGAAGCGGGAGGGCCCCTACAATGAGCAGTTCTTC.

Regarding this clonotype: Germline and junction disagree at one end, which may indicate a read error. The chain employs TRBV28 and TRBJ2-7; 7 bases agree with TRBD1. The germline gives CDR1 MDHEN, CDR2 SYDVKM. The CDR3 contains 15 residues. CDR3 DNA sequence: TGTGCCAGCAGTAATCCCGGGACAGTCTCCGACGAGCAGTACTTC. It is translated as CASSNPGTVSDEQYF.

This clonotype is a singleton in its sample. The chain carries TRBV7-3 and TRBJ1-1, with no clear D. Germline V gene data show CDR1 as SGHTA and CDR2 as FQGTGA. Between the trimmed V and J ends, which lost 2 bases and 1 base, there was a span of 5 bases. This CDR3 is built from 13 residues. In DNA form, the CDR3 reads TGTGCCAGCAGCTTACAGGCGAACACTGAAGCTTTCTTT. It codes for CASSLQANTEAFF.

CDR3 sequence (DNA): TGTGCCAGCAGCGTATTGGGACTAGCGACCGATACGCAGTATTTT. The encoded protein is CASSVLGLATDTQYF. The V call is TRBV9, the J call TRBJ2-3, with 10 nucleotides matching TRBD2. The V and J ends lost 1 base and 6 bases, in that order; junction bases with no gene match: 5. Germline-derived CDR1 and CDR2 are SGDLS and YYNGEE. The CDR3 runs to 15 residues.

In the case of this clonotype: At one boundary the junction diverges from the germline segment, which might be a read error. J is TRBJ2-3 and V is TRBV10-3; D uncertain. Germline CDR1 and CDR2: ENHRY and SYGVKD. The CDR3 has 14 amino acids. This CDR3 reads CAISKSQQTDTQYF. As DNA, the CDR3 is TGTGCCATCAGTAAGTCGCAGCAGACAGATACGCAGTATTTT.